Below are 6 T cell receptor beta chains sequenced from a single sample in a study of CD8 T cells in Susac syndrome. Random hexamers were used to reverse transcribe the RNA input (about 0.5 to 1 ug). TCRdb processed the immunoSEQ multiplex PCR reads anew with MiXCR; each CDR3 protein has one entry. The sample carries approximately 83,000 distinct CDR3 sequences, 94% recorded once. Sample: CD8+ T cells from PBMCs. The receptor set was obtained from a human donor with Susac syndrome.

The chain links TRBV28 to TRBJ2-1; 10 bases fit TRBD2. V dropped 1 base and J dropped 2; count of bases not matched to a gene: 2. Germline assignment: CDR1 MDHEN and CDR2 SYDVKM. This CDR3 spans 16 amino acids. CDR3 loop: CASSLLLAGTYNEQFF. DNA of the CDR3: TGTGCCAGCAGTTTATTACTAGCGGGGACCTACAATGAGCAGTTCTTC.

The chain is built from TRBV5-6 and TRBJ2-5, with 7 bases aligning to TRBD1. Losses at the gene ends were 5 bases for V and 5 bases for J; bases not matched to a gene: 12. Germline CDR1 SGHDT, CDR2 YYEEEE. The CDR3 extends over 15 amino acids. DNA of the CDR3: TGTGCCAGCAGAATTGGGACAGCCGCGCGGGAGACCCAGTACTTC. Translating it yields CASRIGTAARETQYF.

The CDR3 region is CASSLATGIFTEAFF. In nucleotides, the CDR3 is TGTGCCAGCAGTCTCGCAACAGGGATATTTACTGAAGCTTTCTTT. This chain connects TRBV27 to TRBJ1-1; tentatively, D is TRBD1 (6 bases). Germline V gives CDR1 MNHEY, CDR2 SMNVEV (reference sequence). The CDR3 runs to 15 residues. Trimming removed 5 bases at V and 5 bases at J, with 18 bases between.

This chain uses TRBV6-5 with TRBJ1-4, with no clear D. The germline V gene encodes CDR1 MNHEY and CDR2 SVGAGI. The CDR3 covers 14 residues. With 5 bases removed from V and 1 base from J, the gap between germline ends came to 8 bases. CDR3 protein: CASSTTVTNEKLFF. In DNA form, the CDR3 reads TGTGCCAGCAGTACGACCGTAACTAATGAAAAACTGTTTTTT.

The V and J genes are TRBV10-3 and TRBJ1-2; no clear D gene. Trimming removed 2 bases from V and 4 bases from J, with 8 bases in between. Per the germline V gene, CDR1 is ENHRY and CDR2 is SYGVKD. This CDR3 is 13 amino acids long. CDR3 nucleotide sequence: TGTGCCATCAGTGAGGAAACAGTCTATGGCTACACCTTC. Protein: CAISEETVYGYTF.

The gene calls are TRBV25-1 and TRBJ2-3, with D unresolved. The V end was cut by 6 bases, the J end by 1 base, with 8 bases between. The CDR3 length is 13 residues. The V gene's germline CDR1 is MGHDK and CDR2 SYGVNS. The CDR3 protein is CASRVPGTDTQYF. The CDR3 DNA sequence: TGTGCCAGCAGAGTCCCAGGCACAGATACGCAGTATTTT.